The 18 T cell receptor beta chains below were found in one sample sequenced in a study of multiple sclerosis patients with progressive multifocal leukoencephalopathy. Time point indicated: time of PML onset. Only in-frame clones appear in the TCRdb table, and some are missing; sequencing was by immunoSEQ multiplex PCR. Here the sample spans 25,000 to 35,000 clones, around 90% being singletons. Here the sequenced sample was PBMCs, taken from a patient treated with natalizumab. These receptors all stem from a woman between 40 and 55 years old with progressive multifocal leukoencephalopathy.

The chain employs TRBV7-9 and TRBJ1-1; 8 positions agree with TRBD1. The germline gives CDR1 SEHNR, CDR2 FQNEAQ (reference sequence). The CDR3 is 13 amino acids. The V segment lost 6 bases and the J segment 4 bases; nucleotides outside the gene matches: 4. The CDR3 nucleotides read TGTGCCAGCAGGCGCCAGGGGGCCACTGAAGCTTTCTTT. Its translation is CASRRQGATEAFF.

CDR3 nucleotides: TGTGCCAGCAGCCCCGCGGGGACCCAGTACTTC. Translating gives CASSPAGTQYF. The V and J genes are TRBV7-9 and TRBJ2-5, with a tentative D call TRBD2 (5 bases). Trimming left V 5 bases short and J 7 bases short, with 8 bases between. The CDR3 sequence is 11 residues long. The V gene's germline CDR1 is SEHNR and CDR2 FQNEAQ (reference sequence).

This chain connects TRBV11-3 to TRBJ2-2; perhaps D is TRBD1 or TRBD2 (5 bases each). Germline CDR1 is SGHNT and CDR2 is YENEEA. The CDR3 runs 14 residues. The V and J ends lost 5 bases and 3 bases respectively, with 10 bases between them. CDR3 in amino acids: CASSVGTYTGELFF. The CDR3 coding sequence is TGTGCCAGCAGCGTCGGGACCTACACCGGGGAGCTGTTTTTT.

This clone was counted a single time. This chain uses TRBV7-2 with TRBJ2-5, with 13 nucleotides matching TRBD2. The germline CDR1 and CDR2 sequences are SGHTA and FQGNSA. Trimming removed 6 bases from V and 5 bases from J; junction bases left unmatched: 9. This CDR3 is built from 16 residues. The CDR3 reads CASRSATSGGAETQYF. CDR3 DNA sequence: TGTGCCAGCAGGTCGGCTACTAGCGGGGGGGCTGAGACCCAGTACTTC.

V and J are TRBV19 and TRBJ2-1; 12 positions agree with TRBD2. Germline V gene lookup returns CDR1 LNHDA and CDR2 SQIVND (reference sequence). Germline trimming cut 2 bases from V and 2 bases from J; bases unmatched to any gene: 1. The CDR3 extends over 16 amino acids. The chain's CDR3 is CASSILAGGTYNEQFF. CDR3 sequence (DNA): TGTGCCAGTAGTATACTAGCGGGAGGGACCTACAATGAGCAGTTCTTC.

This clone was seen a single time. V is TRBV27 and J is TRBJ1-2; D is possibly TRBD1 (5 bases). With 3 bases removed from V and 2 bases from J, the gap between germline ends came to 7 bases. Germline V gene lookup returns CDR1 MNHEY and CDR2 SMNVEV (reference sequence). The CDR3 spans 13 residues. The CDR3, as DNA: TGTGCCAGCAGTTTGGGACGGAACTATGGCTACACCTTC. Residues: CASSLGRNYGYTF.

This chain joins TRBV7-6 and TRBJ2-3, with no clear D. Germline values: CDR1 SGHVS, CDR2 FNYEAQ. Trimming shortened V by 2 bases and J by 2 bases, and 8 bases separated the two germline ends. This CDR3 is 14 amino acids long. CDR3 DNA: TGTGCCAGCAGCTTAAGACAAATCACAGATACGCAGTATTTT. Translation: CASSLRQITDTQYF. The entire variable domain, with the rest obtained from reference TRBV7-6 and TRBJ2-3, is as follows: GAGVSQSPRYKVTKRGQDVALRCDPISGHVSLYWYRQALGQGPEFLTYFNYEAQQDKSGLPNDRFSAERPEGSISTLTIQRTEQRDSAMYRCASSLRQITDTQYFGPGTRLTVL.

The chain recombines TRBV11-2 with TRBJ1-6; weak D call: TRBD1 (5 bases). CDR1 is SGHAT and CDR2 is FQNNGV in the germline V gene. Trimming pared 0 bases from V and 11 bases from J, leaving 11 bases between. There are 14 residues in the CDR3. The DNA of the CDR3 is TGTGCCAGCAGCTTAGATCAGGGACGGACACCCCTCCACTTT. The encoded protein is CASSLDQGRTPLHF.

The V gene is TRBV4-1, the J gene TRBJ2-1; D is unclear. The V end was cut by 0 bases, the J end by 8 bases, with 14 bases between. Germline CDR1 and CDR2: MGHRA and YSYEKL. CDR3 length equals 15 residues. The CDR3 region has the DNA TGCGCCAGCAGCCAAGATCGTACCTTGAGCGATGAGCAGTTCTTC. Protein: CASSQDRTLSDEQFF.

J is TRBJ1-3 and V is TRBV7-2, with D possibly TRBD1 on 6 matching bases. V dropped 4 bases and J dropped 1 base, with 14 bases sitting between them. From germline, CDR1 is SGHTA and CDR2 FQGNSA. The CDR3 contains 16 residues. The CDR3 DNA reads as TGTGCCAGCAGCTCCCCAGGGGCGCGATCTGGAAACACCATATATTTT. This translates into CASSSPGARSGNTIYF.

In this sample, this clone is large. The rearrangement uses TRBV13 and TRBJ1-1; D is undetermined. Germline CDR1 and CDR2: PRHDT and FYEKMQ (reference sequence). The V gene lost 1 base and the J gene lost 1 base, with 10 bases spanning the gap. The length of the CDR3 is 15 residues. The CDR3 region is CASSLVWAPNTEAFF. CDR3 DNA: TGTGCCAGCAGCTTAGTATGGGCACCGAACACTGAAGCTTTCTTT.

The V and J genes are TRBV9 and TRBJ2-5; 13 bases align to TRBD2. Trimming removed 0 bases from V and 5 bases from J; junction bases left unmatched: 4. Germline-derived CDR1 and CDR2 are SGDLS and YYNGEE. This CDR3 is built from 16 residues. The CDR3 coding sequence is TGTGCCAGCAGCGTAGGACTAGCGGGGGGCGGGGAGACCCAGTACTTC. Protein product: CASSVGLAGGGETQYF.

This chain uses TRBV11-3 with TRBJ2-3, with D perhaps matching TRBD2 (5 bases). V dropped 1 base and J dropped 8 bases, with 16 bases sitting between them. This CDR3 is built from 15 residues. Germline loops: CDR1 SGHNT, CDR2 YENEEA. The CDR3 loop is CASSLVDSTEATQYF. CDR3 coding DNA: TGTGCCAGCAGCTTAGTGGACTCTACAGAGGCTACGCAGTATTTT.

V gene TRBV11-3 combines with J gene TRBJ2-1, with 7 bases lining up with TRBD1. Germline V gene data show CDR1 as SGHNT and CDR2 as YENEEA. V shed 4 bases and J 2 bases; nucleotides not matched to a gene: 5. The CDR3 length is 15 residues. The CDR3 DNA is TGTGCCAGCAGCTCAGGGGGACCTACCTACAATGAGCAGTTCTTC. This encodes CASSSGGPTYNEQFF. The variable domain in full, completed from reference TRBV11-3 and TRBJ2-1, reads EAGVVQSPRYKIIEKKQPVAFWCNPISGHNTLYWYLQNLGQGPELLIRYENEEAVDDSQLPKDRFSAERLKGVDSTLKIQPAELGDSAVYLCASSSGGPTYNEQFFGPGTRLTVL.

The chain links TRBV4-3 to TRBJ2-7, with 8 bases that match TRBD2. Trimming at V came to 4 bases and at J to 3 bases, leaving 8 bases not matched to a gene. This CDR3 contains 15 residues. CDR1 is LGHNA, CDR2 YSLEER, per germline. The CDR3 DNA reads as TGCGCCAGCAGCCCGTGGCGGGGGGTAGGCTACGAGCAGTACTTC. Translation gives CASSPWRGVGYEQYF.

V gene TRBV7-6 combines with J gene TRBJ1-6; 9 nucleotides line up with TRBD1. The CDR3 covers 16 residues. The germline V gene has CDR1 SGHVS and CDR2 FNYEAQ. V trimming: 0 bases; J trimming: 9 bases; junction bases outside the gene matches: 6. The CDR3 nucleotides are TGTGCCAGCAGCTTAGCCGGGTCGGGACAGGGTTCACCCCTCCACTTT. It codes for CASSLAGSGQGSPLHF.

The chain couples TRBV28 to TRBJ2-3; tentatively, D is TRBD1 or TRBD2 (5 bases each). Trimming removed 8 bases from V and 2 bases from J, with 14 bases in between. CDR1 and CDR2 from the germline V gene are MDHEN and SYDVKM. The CDR3 sequence is 14 residues long. CDR3 sequence reads: CASEDRGLTDTQYF. Written as DNA, the CDR3 is TGTGCCAGCGAAGACAGAGGACTCACAGATACGCAGTATTTT.

J is TRBJ2-2 and V is TRBV5-4; D gene unclear. The CDR3 has 12 residues. V was cut by 1 base and J by 3 bases, with 1 base left in between. Looked up from germline, CDR1 is SGHNT and CDR2 is YYREEE (reference sequence). The CDR3 DNA follows: TGTGCCAGCAGCTTGTACACCGGGGAGCTGTTTTTT. This codes for CASSLYTGELFF.